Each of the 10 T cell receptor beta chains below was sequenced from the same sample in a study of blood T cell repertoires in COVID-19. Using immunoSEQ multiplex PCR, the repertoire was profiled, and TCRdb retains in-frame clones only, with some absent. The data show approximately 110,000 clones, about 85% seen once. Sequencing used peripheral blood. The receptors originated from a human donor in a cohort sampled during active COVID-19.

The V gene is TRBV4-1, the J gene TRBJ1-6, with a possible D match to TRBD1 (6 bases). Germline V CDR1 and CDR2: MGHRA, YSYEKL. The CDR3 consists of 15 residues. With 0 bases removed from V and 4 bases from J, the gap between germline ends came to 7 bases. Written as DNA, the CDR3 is TGCGCCAGCAGCCAAGATAGGGGGTATAATTCACCCCTCCACTTT. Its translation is CASSQDRGYNSPLHF.

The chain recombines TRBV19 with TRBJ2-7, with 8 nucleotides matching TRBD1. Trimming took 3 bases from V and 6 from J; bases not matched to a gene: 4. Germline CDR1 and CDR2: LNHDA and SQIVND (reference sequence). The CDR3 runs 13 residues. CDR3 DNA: TGTGCCAGTAGTATCGGACAGGGAAGCGAGCAGTACTTC. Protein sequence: CASSIGQGSEQYF.

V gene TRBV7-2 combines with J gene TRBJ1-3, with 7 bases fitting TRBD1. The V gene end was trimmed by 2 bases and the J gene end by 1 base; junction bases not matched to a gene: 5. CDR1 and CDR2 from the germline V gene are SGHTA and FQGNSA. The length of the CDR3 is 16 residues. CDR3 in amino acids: CASSLNKQGSGNTIYF. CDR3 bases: TGTGCCAGCAGCTTAAATAAACAGGGGTCTGGAAACACCATATATTTT.

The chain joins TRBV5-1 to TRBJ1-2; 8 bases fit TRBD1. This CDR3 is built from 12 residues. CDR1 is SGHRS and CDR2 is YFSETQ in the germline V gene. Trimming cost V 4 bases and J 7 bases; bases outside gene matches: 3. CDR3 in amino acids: CASSPGGFGYTF. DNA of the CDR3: TGCGCCAGCAGCCCAGGGGGCTTTGGCTACACCTTC.

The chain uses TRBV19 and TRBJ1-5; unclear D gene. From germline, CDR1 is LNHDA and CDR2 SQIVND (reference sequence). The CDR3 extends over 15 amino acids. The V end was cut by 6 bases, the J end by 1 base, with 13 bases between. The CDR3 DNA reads TGTGCCAGTAGAGGAGAGGGCGTGAGCAATCAGCCCCAGCATTTT. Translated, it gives CASRGEGVSNQPQHF.

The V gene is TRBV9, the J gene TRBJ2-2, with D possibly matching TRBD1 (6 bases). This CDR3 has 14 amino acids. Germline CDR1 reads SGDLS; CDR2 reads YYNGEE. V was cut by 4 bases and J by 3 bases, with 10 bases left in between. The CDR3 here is CASSPRQDTGELFF. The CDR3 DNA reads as TGTGCCAGCAGCCCCCGACAGGACACCGGGGAGCTGTTTTTT.

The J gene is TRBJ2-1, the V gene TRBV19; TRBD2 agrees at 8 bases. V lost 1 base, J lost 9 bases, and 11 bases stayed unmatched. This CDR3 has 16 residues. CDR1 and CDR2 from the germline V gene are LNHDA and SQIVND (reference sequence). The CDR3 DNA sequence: TGTGCCAGTAGTATAGCCCTTGGCGGGGGGCCGGGTGAGCAGTTCTTC. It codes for CASSIALGGGPGEQFF.

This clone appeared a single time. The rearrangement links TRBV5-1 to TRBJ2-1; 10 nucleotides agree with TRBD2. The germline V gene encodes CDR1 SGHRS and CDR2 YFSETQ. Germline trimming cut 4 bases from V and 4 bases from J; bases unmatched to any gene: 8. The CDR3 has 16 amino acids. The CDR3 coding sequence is TGCGCCAGCAGCCCTCCGGGACTAGCGACGTACAATGAGCAGTTCTTC. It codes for CASSPPGLATYNEQFF.

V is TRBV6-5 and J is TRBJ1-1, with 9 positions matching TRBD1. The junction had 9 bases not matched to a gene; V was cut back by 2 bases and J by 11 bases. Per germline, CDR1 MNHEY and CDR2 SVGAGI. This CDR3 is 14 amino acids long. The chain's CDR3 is CASSYVSGQGNAFF. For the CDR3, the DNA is TGTGCCAGCAGTTACGTCTCGGGACAGGGTAATGCTTTCTTT.

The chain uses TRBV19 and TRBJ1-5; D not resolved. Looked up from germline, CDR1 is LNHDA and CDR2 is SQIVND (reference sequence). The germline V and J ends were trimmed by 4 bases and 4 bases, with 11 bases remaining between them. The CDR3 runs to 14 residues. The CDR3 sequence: CASSRREGNQPQHF. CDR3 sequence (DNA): TGTGCCAGTAGTAGAAGGGAGGGAAATCAGCCCCAGCATTTT.